This T cell receptor (beta chain) emerged from a study of blood T cells in healthy people across ages. A sample-barcoded 5' primer and a J-beta primer mix were used in a second PCR of roughly 7 to 11 cycles. Each of the samples gave a minimum of 2.5 million paired-end reads that contained CDR3. MiXCR was run by TCRdb on the 5' RACE reads, yielding one entry per CDR3 protein. Of under 800,000 distinct CDR3 sequences in the sample, 40% to 45% are singletons; the top ten hold 20% to 25%. CDR1 and CDR2 (germline): SGDLS, YYNGEE. The CDR3 totals 14 residues. V lost 3 bases to trimming and J lost 4 bases, with 13 bases between them.

The clonotype comes from a woman aged 55-69 years in good health. The rearrangement joins TRBV9 to TRBJ1-2; D is possibly TRBD1 (5 bases). Sequences were obtained from blood. The CDR3 reads CASSGGGNGYGYTF. The CDR3 DNA is TGTGCCAGCAGCGGGGGGGGTAATGGCTATGGCTACACCTTC. Looking up the rest from reference TRBV9 and TRBJ1-2 gives the full variable domain: DSGVTQTPKHLITATGQRVTLRCSPRSGDLSVYWYQQSLDQGLQFLIQYYNGEERAKGNILERFSAQQFPDLHSELNLSSLELGDSALYFCASSGGGNGYGYTFGSGTRLTVV.